Sequencing of this T cell receptor (beta chain) was carried out in a study of cytomegalovirus exposure and HLA in healthy donors. Study results and caveats: Earlier results showed most TCR beta V segments being productive about 87% or about 30% of the time.

Notes on this clone: The target antigen is unknown.

The PCR had 60 Vbeta and 13 Jbeta primers. Clones were read by immunoSEQ multiplex PCR, and TCRdb kept only the in-frame ones, dropping some. This sample has 100,000 to 150,000 clones; roughly three quarters occur once, and the top ten carry approximately 1.1%. With 3 bases removed from V and 3 bases from J, the gap between germline ends came to 10 bases. The CDR3 loop spans 14 amino acids. Germline CDR1 and CDR2: MGHRA and YSYEKL. V gene TRBV4-1 combines with J gene TRBJ2-3; D may be TRBD1 (6 bases). The clonotype comes from a woman aged 30 to 39 in good health and CMV-seronegative. The sample comprised PBMCs. Here the CDR3 DNA reads TGCGCCAGCAGCCATACAGGGAGAACAGATACGCAGTATTTT. It encodes CASSHTGRTDTQYF.